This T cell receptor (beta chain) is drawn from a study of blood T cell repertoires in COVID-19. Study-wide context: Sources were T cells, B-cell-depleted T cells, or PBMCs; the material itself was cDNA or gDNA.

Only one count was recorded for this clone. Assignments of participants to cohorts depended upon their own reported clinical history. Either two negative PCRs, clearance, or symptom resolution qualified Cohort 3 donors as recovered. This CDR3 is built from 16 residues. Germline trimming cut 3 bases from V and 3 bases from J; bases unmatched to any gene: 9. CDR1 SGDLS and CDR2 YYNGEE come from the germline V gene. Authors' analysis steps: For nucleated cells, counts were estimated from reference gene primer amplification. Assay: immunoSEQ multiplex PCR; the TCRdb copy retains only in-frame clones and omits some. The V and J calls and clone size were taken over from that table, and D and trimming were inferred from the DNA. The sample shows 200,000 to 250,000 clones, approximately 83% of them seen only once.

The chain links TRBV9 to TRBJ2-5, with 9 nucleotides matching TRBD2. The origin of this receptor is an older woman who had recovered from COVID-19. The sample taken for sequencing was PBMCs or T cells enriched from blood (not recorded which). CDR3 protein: CASSAGPSGAEETQYF. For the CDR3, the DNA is TGTGCCAGCAGCGCCGGGCCTAGCGGGGCCGAAGAGACCCAGTACTTC.